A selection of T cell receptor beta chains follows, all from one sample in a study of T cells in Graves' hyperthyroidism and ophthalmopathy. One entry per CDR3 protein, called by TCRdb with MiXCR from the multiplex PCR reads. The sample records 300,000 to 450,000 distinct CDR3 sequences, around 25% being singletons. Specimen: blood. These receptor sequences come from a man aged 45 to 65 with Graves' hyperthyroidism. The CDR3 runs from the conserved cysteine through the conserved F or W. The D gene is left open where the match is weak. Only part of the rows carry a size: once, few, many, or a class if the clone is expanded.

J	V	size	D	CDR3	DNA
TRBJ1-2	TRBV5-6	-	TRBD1	CASRGDSTNYGYTF	TGTGCCAGCAGAGGGGACAGTACTAACTATGGCTACACCTTC
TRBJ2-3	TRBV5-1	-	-	CASSGWGGVSDTQYF	TGCGCCAGCAGCGGCTGGGGGGGCGTGTCAGATACGCAGTATTTT
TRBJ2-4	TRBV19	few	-	CASSIELESYIQYF	TGTGCCAGTAGTATAGAGCTGGAAAGCTACATTCAGTACTTC
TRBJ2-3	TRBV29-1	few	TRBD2	CSVEARSGTSGSTDTQYF	TGCAGCGTTGAAGCGCGCTCCGGGACTAGCGGGAGTACAGATACGCAGTATTTT
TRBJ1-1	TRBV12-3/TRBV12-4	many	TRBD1	CASRPPWDSTEAFF	TGTGCCAGCAGACCCCCATGGGACAGCACTGAAGCTTTCTTT
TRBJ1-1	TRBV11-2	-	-	CASSFVSNTEAFF	TGTGCCAGCAGCTTTGTCTCGAACACTGAAGCTTTCTTT
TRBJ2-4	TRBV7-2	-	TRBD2	CASSPLGEGDVKNIQYF	TGTGCCAGCTCCCCCCTGGGGGAGGGAGATGTGAAAAACATTCAGTACTTC
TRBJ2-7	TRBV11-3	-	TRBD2	CASSLDVTSAGEQYF	TGTGCCAGCAGCTTAGATGTGACTAGCGCGGGGGAGCAGTACTTC
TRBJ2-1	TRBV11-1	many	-	CASSLAPAGAYNEQFF	TGTGCCAGCAGCTTAGCCCCAGCAGGCGCCTACAATGAGCAGTTCTTC
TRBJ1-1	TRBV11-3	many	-	CASSATGVLTEAFF	TGTGCCAGCAGCGCGACAGGAGTCCTCACTGAAGCTTTCTTT
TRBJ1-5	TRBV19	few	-	CASSIGQNSNQPQHF	TGTGCCAGTAGTATCGGACAGAATAGCAATCAGCCCCAGCATTTT
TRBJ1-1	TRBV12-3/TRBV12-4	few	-	CASRRSAGTEAFF	TGTGCCTCCCGCCGGTCTGCGGGTACTGAAGCTTTCTTT
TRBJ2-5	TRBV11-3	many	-	CASSLGGGPGETQYF	TGTGCCAGCAGCTTAGGGGGGGGGCCGGGGGAGACCCAGTACTTC
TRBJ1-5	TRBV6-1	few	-	CASRPQEFSNQPQHF	TGTGCCAGCAGGCCACAGGAGTTTAGCAATCAGCCCCAGCATTTT
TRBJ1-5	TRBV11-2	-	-	CASSSAPYNQPQHF	TGTGCCAGCAGCTCAGCGCCCTATAATCAGCCCCAGCATTTT
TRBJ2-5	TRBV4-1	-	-	CASSRSGVQETQYF	TGCGCCAGCAGCCGGTCAGGAGTTCAAGAGACCCAGTACTTC
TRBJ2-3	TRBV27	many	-	CASSLQGTNTQYF	TGTGCCAGCAGTTTACAAGGGACGAATACGCAGTATTTT
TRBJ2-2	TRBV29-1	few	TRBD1	CSVRQGGELFF	TGCAGCGTCCGACAGGGCGGGGAGCTGTTTTTT
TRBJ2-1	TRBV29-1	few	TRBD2	CSVDGGNEQFF	TGCAGCGTTGACGGGGGGAATGAGCAGTTCTTC
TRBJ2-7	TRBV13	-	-	CASSISTDSYEQYF	TGTGCCAGCAGCATATCGACAGACTCCTACGAGCAGTACTTC
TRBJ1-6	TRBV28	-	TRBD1	CASSPSQGYNSPLHF	TGTGCCAGCAGTCCGTCACAGGGGTATAATTCACCCCTCCACTTT
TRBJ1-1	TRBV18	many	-	CASSPRGAAEAFF	TGTGCCAGCTCACCACGGGGGGCGGCTGAAGCTTTCTTT
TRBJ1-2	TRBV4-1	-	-	CASSQASGNYGYTF	TGCGCCAGCAGCCAAGCGTCGGGGAACTATGGCTACACCTTC
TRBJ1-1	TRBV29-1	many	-	CSVDRGPGTEAFF	TGCAGCGTTGACAGGGGTCCTGGGACTGAAGCTTTCTTT
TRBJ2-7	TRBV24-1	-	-	CATSDGGQRGWGEQYF	TGTGCCACCAGTGACGGAGGACAAAGGGGGTGGGGGGAGCAGTACTTC
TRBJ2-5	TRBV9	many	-	CASSVDGNMETQYF	TGTGCCAGCAGCGTAGACGGGAATATGGAGACCCAGTACTTC
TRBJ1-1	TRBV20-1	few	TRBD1	CSATRQGPLNTEAFF	TGCAGTGCTACTAGACAGGGGCCACTTAACACTGAAGCTTTCTTT
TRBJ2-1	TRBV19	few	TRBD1	CASQTGTGNYNEQFF	TGTGCCAGCCAAACCGGGACAGGGAATTACAATGAGCAGTTCTTC
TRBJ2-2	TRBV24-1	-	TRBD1	CATQGANTGELFF	TGTGCCACGCAGGGGGCGAACACCGGGGAGCTGTTTTTT
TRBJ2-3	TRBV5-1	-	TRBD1	CASSTRGQGADTQYF	TGCGCCAGCAGCACCAGAGGACAGGGAGCGGATACGCAGTATTTT
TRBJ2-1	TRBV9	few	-	CASIQPLGLRAKWQFF	TGTGCCAGCATCCAACCCCTCGGACTCCGGGCGAAATGGCAGTTCTTC
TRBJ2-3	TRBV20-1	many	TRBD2	CSASPTSGGTDTQYF	TGCAGTGCTAGCCCTACTAGCGGAGGCACAGATACGCAGTATTTT
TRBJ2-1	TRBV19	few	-	CASSTVGAGSGIHEQFF	TGTGCCAGTAGTACTGTAGGCGCGGGGTCGGGTATCCATGAGCAGTTCTTC
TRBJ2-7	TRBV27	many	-	CASSLKPGASTYEQYF	TGTGCCAGCAGTTTGAAACCGGGGGCTTCTACCTACGAGCAGTACTTC
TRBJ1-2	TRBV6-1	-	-	CASRAGEYYGYTF	TGTGCCAGCAGAGCAGGGGAATACTATGGCTACACCTTC
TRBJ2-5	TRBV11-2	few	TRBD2	CASSLGLAALGTQYF	TGTGCCAGCAGCTTAGGGCTAGCGGCTCTGGGGACCCAGTACTTC
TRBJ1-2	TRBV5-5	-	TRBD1	CASSTDRGFGYTF	TGTGCCAGCAGCACGGACAGGGGGTTTGGCTACACCTTC
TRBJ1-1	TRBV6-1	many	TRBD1	CASSTTGDTEAFF	TGTGCCAGCAGTACGACAGGGGACACTGAAGCTTTCTTT
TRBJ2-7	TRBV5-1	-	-	CASSFPPGYEQYF	TGCGCCAGCAGCTTCCCCCCCGGCTACGAGCAGTACTTC
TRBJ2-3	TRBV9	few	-	CASSTGSGTDTQYF	TGTGCCAGCAGCACGGGCTCGGGCACAGATACGCAGTATTTT
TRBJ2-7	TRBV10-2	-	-	CASSVGATYEQYF	TGCGCCAGCAGTGTAGGGGCTACCTACGAGCAGTACTTC
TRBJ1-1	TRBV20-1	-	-	CSARVTNTEAFF	TGCAGTGCTAGAGTGACGAACACTGAAGCTTTCTTT
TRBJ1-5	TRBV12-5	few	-	CASGLRLTSNQPQHF	TGTGCTAGTGGTTTGCGTCTGACTAGCAATCAGCCCCAGCATTTT
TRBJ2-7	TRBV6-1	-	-	CASSAGTGHLSSYEQYF	TGTGCCAGCAGTGCCGGGACCGGACATTTGAGCTCCTACGAGCAGTACTTC
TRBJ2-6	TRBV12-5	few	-	CASGSGANVLTF	TGTGCTAGTGGCTCTGGGGCCAACGTCCTGACTTTC
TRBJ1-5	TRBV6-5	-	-	CAGSSTDQPQHF	TGTGCCGGCAGTTCCACGGATCAGCCCCAGCATTTT
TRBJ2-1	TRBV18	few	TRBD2	CASSPPTGGSVNEQFF	TGTGCCAGCTCACCACCGACGGGGGGGTCGGTGAATGAGCAGTTCTTC
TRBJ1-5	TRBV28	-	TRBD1	CASMLGGWKKPQHF	TGTGCCAGCATGTTAGGGGGCTGGAAAAAGCCCCAGCATTTT
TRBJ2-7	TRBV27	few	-	CASSLLGAGSYEQYF	TGTGCCAGCAGTTTATTGGGAGCGGGCTCCTACGAGCAGTACTTC
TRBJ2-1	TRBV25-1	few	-	CASSDQGAYNEQFF	TGTGCCAGCAGTGATCAGGGTGCTTACAATGAGCAGTTCTTC
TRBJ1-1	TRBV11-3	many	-	CASSLDGENTEAFF	TGTGCCAGCAGCTTGGACGGGGAGAACACTGAAGCTTTCTTT
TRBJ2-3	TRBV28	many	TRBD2	CASRGMTSNTDTQYF	TGTGCCAGCAGGGGTATGACTAGCAACACAGATACGCAGTATTTT
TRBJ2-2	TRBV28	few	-	CASSFQQGTNTGELFF	TGTGCCAGCAGTTTCCAGCAGGGGACGAACACCGGGGAGCTGTTTTTT
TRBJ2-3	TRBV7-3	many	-	CASSPKGSTDTQYF	TGTGCCAGCAGCCCCAAAGGGAGCACAGATACGCAGTATTTT
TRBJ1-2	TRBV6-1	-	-	CASSYQQGWNYGYTF	TGTGCCAGCAGCTACCAGCAGGGTTGGAACTATGGCTACACCTTC
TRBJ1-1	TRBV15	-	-	CATSRQMNTEAFF	TGTGCCACCAGCAGACAGATGAACACTGAAGCTTTCTTT
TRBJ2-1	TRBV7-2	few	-	CASSLALRGREQFF	TGTGCCAGCAGCTTGGCTCTCAGGGGACGGGAGCAGTTCTTC
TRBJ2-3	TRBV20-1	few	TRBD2	CSANQLAGVSTDTQYF	TGCAGTGCAAACCAACTAGCGGGAGTCTCGACAGATACGCAGTATTTT